A selection of T cell receptor beta chains follows, all from one sample in a study of blood T cell repertoires in COVID-19. Clones were read by immunoSEQ multiplex PCR, and TCRdb kept only the in-frame ones, dropping some. The table lists 250,000 to 300,000 clones, roughly nine tenths of them singletons. Sequenced material: peripheral blood. The receptors here all came from a woman aged 40-49 years who had recovered from COVID-19. Both conserved end residues are trimmed from each CDR3. The listing skips clone size in some rows; elsewhere it reads once, few, many or a size class.

v_call	j_call	clone_size	cdr3_aa
TRBV7-9	TRBJ1-4	NA	ASSLRGGGREKLF
TRBV11-3	TRBJ1-1	NA	ASSLEGQTVNTEAF
TRBV6-1	TRBJ2-7	NA	ASSELGRKSSYEQY
TRBV7-6	TRBJ2-1	NA	ASSLGGGRAPEQF
TRBV4-2	TRBJ2-7	NA	ASSRGTSGSYEQY
TRBV6-2/TRBV6-3	TRBJ2-4	NA	ASSYGQGGVAYIQY
TRBV27	TRBJ2-3	NA	ASSLSTGEGDTQY
TRBV19	TRBJ2-7	NA	ASSIGSGTGKYEQY
TRBV7-9	TRBJ2-1	NA	ASTLAGGSYNEQF
TRBV24-1	TRBJ2-7	NA	ATSDAVTGEQY
TRBV7-8	TRBJ1-6	NA	ASSPGQAEYNSPLH
TRBV7-2	TRBJ1-1	once	ASSPTGGTEAF
TRBV6-5	TRBJ1-2	NA	ASAPQGARYGYT
TRBV3-1/TRBV3-2	TRBJ1-1	NA	ASSPQGDTEAF
TRBV3-1/TRBV3-2	TRBJ2-5	NA	ASSQAGGGPGSQY
TRBV6-5	TRBJ2-3	NA	ASMGAGGWADTQY
TRBV7-2	TRBJ2-4	NA	ASSLAALAKNIQY
TRBV3-1/TRBV3-2	TRBJ1-3	NA	ASSIQGAGNTIY
TRBV6-5	TRBJ2-7	NA	ASRLAGENEQY
TRBV27	TRBJ2-7	NA	ASSQTSEPYEQY
TRBV2	TRBJ1-6	NA	ASSERAGDNSPLH
TRBV5-1	TRBJ1-2	once	ASSSRGQDYGYT
TRBV19	TRBJ2-7	NA	ASSSPTSGTYEQY
TRBV4-2	TRBJ2-1	few	ASSGDRAGEQF
TRBV7-9	TRBJ2-7	NA	ASSASGTGVDEQY
TRBV19	TRBJ2-7	NA	ASSIPGQGYEQY
TRBV30	TRBJ2-5	NA	AWSVLMGGPGKTQY
TRBV4-1	TRBJ2-7	NA	ASSQGQEAYEQY
TRBV29-1	TRBJ1-4	NA	SVETPGKGEKLF
TRBV3-1/TRBV3-2	TRBJ2-5	NA	ASSQGRAETQY
TRBV28	TRBJ2-7	few	ASRTPGLTYEQY
TRBV5-1	TRBJ2-3	NA	ASSPGESSTDTQY
TRBV29-1	TRBJ1-2	NA	SAARVDHGYT
TRBV6-2/TRBV6-3	TRBJ2-7	NA	ASSWSAGVHEQY
TRBV2	TRBJ1-5	NA	ASSERLPSNQPQH
TRBV2	TRBJ2-2	NA	ASSEAGASRNTGELF
TRBV5-1	TRBJ2-3	NA	ASSLALAGGTTDTQY
TRBV18	TRBJ1-4	NA	ASSQHPNEKLF
TRBV5-1	TRBJ1-2	NA	ASSATGTDGYT
TRBV10-3	TRBJ2-7	NA	AISLALGQGSYEQY
TRBV5-6	TRBJ2-7	NA	ASSFAGTGGPYEQY
TRBV30	TRBJ1-1	NA	AWEGQGVSWTEAF
TRBV29-1	TRBJ2-7	NA	SVTGLYEQY
TRBV5-6	TRBJ1-2	NA	ASSSGRTGIYGYT
TRBV4-2	TRBJ2-3	once	ASSQVSAGSSTDTQY
TRBV5-1	TRBJ2-5	NA	ASSSDSTQETQY
TRBV11-2	TRBJ2-2	NA	ASSGHYTGELF
TRBV7-3	TRBJ2-7	NA	ASSEQGFEQY
TRBV5-1	TRBJ2-5	NA	ASSGGTGGWETQY
TRBV28	TRBJ1-2	NA	ASRPQGPRNYGYT
TRBV5-5	TRBJ2-5	NA	ASSPNVGVRQETQY
TRBV10-3	TRBJ2-7	NA	AISSIGEQY
TRBV3-1/TRBV3-2	TRBJ1-2	NA	ASTTDRDRGRGFYGYT
TRBV5-1	TRBJ1-1	once	ASSLDPGSTEAF
TRBV7-6	TRBJ2-2	once	ASSLGTSGRAWNTGELF
TRBV23-1	TRBJ2-5	NA	ASSQSASQKWVAGVEY
TRBV27	TRBJ1-1	NA	ASSPRTGLNTEAF
TRBV5-1	TRBJ1-5	NA	ASSMGQPNQPQH
TRBV15	TRBJ1-5	NA	ATSNDRGNQPQH